Listed below are T cell receptor beta chains from one sample, sequenced in a study of blood T cell repertoires in COVID-19. This table comes from immunoSEQ multiplex PCR, and its TCRdb copy is limited to in-frame clones, with some not included. Of about 160,000 clones listed, over 85% are singletons. Specimen: peripheral blood. Receptors originate from a woman aged 45-65 years with acute or convalescent COVID-19. The CDR3 runs from the conserved cysteine through the conserved F or W. Each record gives: D gene, clone size, J gene, CDR3 length, V gene, CDR3 protein, CDR3 DNA. The D gene is left open where the match is weak. Clone size appears in some rows only: once, few, many, or a class for an expanded clone.

TRBD2 | - | TRBJ2-1 | 16 | TRBV28 | CASSRSGLALPGEQFF | TGTGCCAGCAGCCGCTCGGGACTAGCGCTCCCCGGGGAGCAGTTCTTC
TRBD1 | - | TRBJ1-2 | 15 | TRBV7-9 | CASSPLAWTGAGYTF | TGTGCCAGCAGCCCTTTAGCGTGGACAGGGGCTGGCTACACCTTC
- | - | TRBJ2-2 | 12 | TRBV7-8 | CASSSGTGELFF | TGTGCCAGCAGCTCGGGTACCGGGGAGCTGTTTTTT
- | - | TRBJ1-6 | 16 | TRBV25-1 | CASSDPSRGINSPLHF | TGTGCCAGCAGTGACCCAAGTCGGGGGATTAATTCACCCCTCCACTTT
- | - | TRBJ2-2 | 16 | TRBV6-2/TRBV6-3 | CASSRIGRRRGGELFF | TGTGCCAGCAGCCGAATCGGACGCCGAAGGGGCGGGGAGCTGTTTTTT
TRBD1 | once | TRBJ1-2 | 14 | TRBV4-2 | CASSLDRENYGYTF | TGTGCCAGCAGTTTAGACAGGGAAAACTATGGCTACACCTTC
- | once | TRBJ1-1 | 14 | TRBV28 | CASSPTVMNTEAFF | TGTGCCAGCAGTCCGACAGTAATGAACACTGAAGCTTTCTTT
- | - | TRBJ2-7 | 16 | TRBV13 | CASSFTGDSGSYEQYF | TGTGCCAGCAGCTTCACTGGAGATTCCGGGAGCTACGAGCAGTACTTC
- | - | TRBJ1-2 | 14 | TRBV6-1 | CASSEMTANYGYTF | TGTGCCAGCAGTGAGATGACAGCTAACTATGGCTACACCTTC
- | - | TRBJ1-1 | 14 | TRBV3-1/TRBV3-2 | CASSQVRFNTEAFF | TGTGCCAGCAGCCAAGTGCGGTTCAACACTGAAGCTTTCTTT
- | - | TRBJ2-1 | 17 | TRBV19 | CASSITYTGSYYNEQFF | TGTGCCAGTAGTATAACGTATACCGGTTCTTACTACAATGAGCAGTTCTTC
- | - | TRBJ1-1 | 13 | TRBV14 | CASSQLSPTEAFF | TGTGCCAGCAGCCAACTATCGCCCACTGAAGCTTTCTTT
- | - | TRBJ1-1 | 13 | TRBV30 | CAWTRVMNTEAFF | TGTGCCTGGACCCGGGTTATGAACACTGAAGCTTTCTTT
TRBD1 | - | TRBJ2-7 | 18 | TRBV27 | CASSLVGQGMRPSYEQYF | TGTGCCAGCAGTTTGGTGGGACAGGGTATGAGGCCCTCCTACGAGCAGTACTTC
- | - | TRBJ1-1 | 13 | TRBV24-1 | CATSLTEGTEAFF | TGTGCCACCAGCCTGACGGAGGGCACTGAAGCTTTCTTT
TRBD1 | - | TRBJ1-6 | 15 | TRBV7-3 | CASSTGTGSGSPLHF | TGTGCCAGCAGTACCGGGACAGGGAGTGGTTCACCCCTCCACTTT
- | - | TRBJ1-1 | 12 | TRBV29-1 | CSVERGGTEAFF | TGCAGCGTTGAGAGGGGGGGTACTGAAGCTTTCTTT
- | - | TRBJ1-1 | 14 | TRBV18 | CASSPLFTGTEAFF | TGTGCCAGCTCACCACTGTTTACGGGTACTGAAGCTTTCTTT
- | - | TRBJ1-5 | 13 | TRBV7-9 | CASSSLGSQPQHF | TGTGCCAGCAGCTCACTGGGGAGTCAGCCCCAGCATTTT
TRBD2 | - | TRBJ2-1 | 16 | TRBV3-1/TRBV3-2 | CASSQDRLAGGGEQFF | TGTGCCAGCAGCCAAGATCGGCTAGCGGGGGGCGGCGAGCAGTTCTTC
- | - | TRBJ1-5 | 13 | TRBV30 | CAWSPQSNQPQHF | TGTGCCTGGAGCCCACAGAGCAATCAGCCCCAGCATTTT
TRBD1 | - | TRBJ1-1 | 12 | TRBV27 | CASSSVTGEAFF | TGTGCCAGCAGTTCCGTGACAGGGGAAGCTTTCTTT
- | once | TRBJ1-2 | 13 | TRBV6-5 | CASIPSLNYGYTF | TGTGCCAGCATTCCGTCTTTAAACTATGGCTACACCTTC
TRBD1 | - | TRBJ2-1 | 17 | TRBV7-6 | CASSLAPGQGVYNEQFF | TGTGCCAGCAGCTTAGCACCGGGACAGGGTGTCTACAATGAGCAGTTCTTC
- | - | TRBJ1-1 | 15 | TRBV9 | CASSVTGREWAEAFF | TGTGCCAGCAGCGTAACCGGCCGGGAGTGGGCTGAAGCTTTCTTT
- | - | TRBJ1-2 | 11 | TRBV30 | CAWTGTYGYTF | TGTGCCTGGACAGGCACCTATGGCTACACCTTC
- | few | TRBJ2-5 | 16 | TRBV7-9 | CASSLAGRGYQETQYF | TGTGCCAGCAGCTTAGCTGGCCGGGGGTACCAAGAGACCCAGTACTTC
TRBD1 | - | TRBJ1-5 | 13 | TRBV6-5 | CASSMGQNQPQHF | TGTGCCAGCAGTATGGGACAGAATCAGCCCCAGCATTTT
TRBD2 | - | TRBJ2-5 | 13 | TRBV24-1 | CATKGLAGETQYF | TGTGCCACCAAGGGACTAGCGGGAGAGACCCAGTACTTC
TRBD1 | - | TRBJ2-3 | 13 | TRBV30 | CAWSGTGADTQYF | TGTGCCTGGTCCGGGACAGGGGCAGATACGCAGTATTTT
TRBD1 | - | TRBJ1-1 | 15 | TRBV5-1 | CASSISGQGDLEAFF | TGCGCCAGCAGCATAAGCGGACAGGGGGACCTTGAAGCTTTCTTT
- | - | TRBJ2-5 | 13 | TRBV5-8 | CASSSFLPETQYF | TGTGCCAGCAGCTCCTTCCTTCCGGAGACCCAGTACTTC
- | - | TRBJ2-3 | 14 | TRBV28 | CASTSWGGTDTQYF | TGTGCCAGCACGAGTTGGGGGGGCACAGATACGCAGTATTTT
- | - | TRBJ2-7 | 16 | TRBV3-1/TRBV3-2 | CASSQGGGARIYEQYF | TGTGCCAGCAGCCAAGGGGGTGGGGCTCGCATCTACGAGCAGTACTTC
- | - | TRBJ1-4 | 15 | TRBV6-5 | CASSTSISTNEKLFF | TGTGCCAGCAGTACAAGTATATCAACTAATGAAAAACTGTTTTTT
- | - | TRBJ1-4 | 13 | TRBV5-6 | CASSLEGEWRLFF | TGTGCCAGCAGCTTGGAGGGGGAATGGAGACTGTTTTTT
- | - | TRBJ2-3 | 19 | TRBV6-8 | CASSSVGRTPQPNTDTQYF | TGTGCCAGCAGTTCGGTAGGCCGGACTCCTCAGCCCAACACAGATACGCAGTATTTT
- | few | TRBJ2-2 | 13 | TRBV9 | CASSVEQTGELFF | TGTGCCAGCAGCGTAGAACAGACCGGGGAGCTGTTTTTT